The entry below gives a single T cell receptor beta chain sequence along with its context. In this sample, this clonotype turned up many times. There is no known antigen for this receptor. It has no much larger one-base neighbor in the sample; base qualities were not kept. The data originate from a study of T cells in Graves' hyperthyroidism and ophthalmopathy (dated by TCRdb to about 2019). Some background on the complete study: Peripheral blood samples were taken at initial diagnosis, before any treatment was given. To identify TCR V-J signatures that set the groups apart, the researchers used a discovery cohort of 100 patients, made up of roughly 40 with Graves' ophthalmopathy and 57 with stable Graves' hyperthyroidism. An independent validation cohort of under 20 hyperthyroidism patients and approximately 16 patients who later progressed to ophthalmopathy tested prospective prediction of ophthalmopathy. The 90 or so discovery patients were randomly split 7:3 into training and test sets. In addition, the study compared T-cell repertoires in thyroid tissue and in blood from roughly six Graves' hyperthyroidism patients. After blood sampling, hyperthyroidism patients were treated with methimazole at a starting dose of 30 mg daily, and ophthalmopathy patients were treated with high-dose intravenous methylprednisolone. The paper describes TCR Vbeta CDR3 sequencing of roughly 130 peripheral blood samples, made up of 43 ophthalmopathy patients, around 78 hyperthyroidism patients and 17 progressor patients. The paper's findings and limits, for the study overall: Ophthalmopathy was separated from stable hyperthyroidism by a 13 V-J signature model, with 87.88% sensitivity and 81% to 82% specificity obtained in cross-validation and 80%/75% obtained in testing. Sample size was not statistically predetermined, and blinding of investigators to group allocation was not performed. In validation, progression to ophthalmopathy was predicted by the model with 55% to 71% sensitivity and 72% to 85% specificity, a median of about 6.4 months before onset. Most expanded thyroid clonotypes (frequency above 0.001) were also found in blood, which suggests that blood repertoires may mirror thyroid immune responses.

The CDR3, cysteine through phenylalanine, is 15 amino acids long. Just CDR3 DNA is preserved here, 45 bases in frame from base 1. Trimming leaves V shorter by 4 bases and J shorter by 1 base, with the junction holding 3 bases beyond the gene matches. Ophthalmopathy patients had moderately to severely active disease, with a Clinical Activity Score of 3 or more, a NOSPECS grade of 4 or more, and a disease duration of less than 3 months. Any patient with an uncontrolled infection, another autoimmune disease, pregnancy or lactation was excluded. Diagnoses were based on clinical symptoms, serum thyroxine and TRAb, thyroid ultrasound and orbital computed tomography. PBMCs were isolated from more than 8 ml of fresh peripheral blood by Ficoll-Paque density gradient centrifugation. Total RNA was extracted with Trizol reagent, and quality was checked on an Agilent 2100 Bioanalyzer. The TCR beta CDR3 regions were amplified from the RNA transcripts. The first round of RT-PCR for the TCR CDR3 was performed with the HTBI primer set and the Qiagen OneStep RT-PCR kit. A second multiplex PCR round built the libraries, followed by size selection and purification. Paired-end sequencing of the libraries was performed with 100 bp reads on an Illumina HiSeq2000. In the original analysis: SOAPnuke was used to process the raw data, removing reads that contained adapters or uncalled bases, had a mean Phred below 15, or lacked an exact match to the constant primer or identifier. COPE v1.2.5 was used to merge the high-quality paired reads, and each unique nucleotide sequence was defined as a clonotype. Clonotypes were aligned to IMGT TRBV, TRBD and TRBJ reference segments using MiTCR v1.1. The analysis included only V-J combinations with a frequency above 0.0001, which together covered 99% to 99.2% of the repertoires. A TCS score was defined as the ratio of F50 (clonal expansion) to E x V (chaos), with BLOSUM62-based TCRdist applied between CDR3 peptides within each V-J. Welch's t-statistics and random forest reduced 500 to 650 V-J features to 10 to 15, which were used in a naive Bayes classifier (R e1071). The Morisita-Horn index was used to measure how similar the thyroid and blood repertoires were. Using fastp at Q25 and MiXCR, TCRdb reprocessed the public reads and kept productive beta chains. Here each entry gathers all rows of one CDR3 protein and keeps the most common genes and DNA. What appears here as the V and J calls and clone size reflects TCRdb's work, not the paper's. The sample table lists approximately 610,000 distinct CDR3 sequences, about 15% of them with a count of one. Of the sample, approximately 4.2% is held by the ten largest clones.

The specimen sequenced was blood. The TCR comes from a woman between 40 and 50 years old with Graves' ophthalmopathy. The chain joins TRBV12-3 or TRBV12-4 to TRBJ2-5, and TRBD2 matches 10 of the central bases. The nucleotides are TGTGCCAGCAGTTCCGGGACTAGCGCCCAAGAGACCCAGTACTTC. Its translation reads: CASSSGTSAQETQYF.